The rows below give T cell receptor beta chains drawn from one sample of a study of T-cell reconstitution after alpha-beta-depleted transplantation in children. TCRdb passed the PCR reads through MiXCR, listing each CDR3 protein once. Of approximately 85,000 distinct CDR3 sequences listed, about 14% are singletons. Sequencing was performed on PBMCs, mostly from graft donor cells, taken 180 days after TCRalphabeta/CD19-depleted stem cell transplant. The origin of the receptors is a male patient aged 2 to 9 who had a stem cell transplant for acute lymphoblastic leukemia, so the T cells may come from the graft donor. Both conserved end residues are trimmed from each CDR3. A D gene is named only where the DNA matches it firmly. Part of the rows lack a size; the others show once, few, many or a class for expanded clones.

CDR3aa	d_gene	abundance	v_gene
ASSKGLSYEQY	-	few	TRBV5-1
ASSARDSNQPQH	-	few	TRBV19
SVGQGATGANVLT	TRBD1	few	TRBV29-1
ATTDRLIKNIQY	TRBD1	many	TRBV10-3
ASNSPGNTIY	-	-	TRBV12-3/TRBV12-4
SVGIGLLPDEQY	-	many	TRBV29-1
SAIQHRGHYGYT	TRBD1	few	TRBV20-1
ASSLFRRDINEQF	-	many	TRBV13
ASSILAATYNEQF	-	few	TRBV7-2
SVEDTGTYEQY	-	few	TRBV29-1
AAGLTGELF	-	few	TRBV4-1
ASNWLAGPRS	TRBD2	few	TRBV7-2
ASSVFLGYNEQF	-	many	TRBV7-2
ASSPAGATEAF	-	few	TRBV7-9
SARRPLAGDLTQY	TRBD2	-	TRBV20-1
ASSSGLVLANGELF	TRBD2	-	TRBV5-1